The present T cell receptor (beta chain) was sequenced within a study of shared clonotypes between healthy human individuals (dated by TCRdb to the early 2020s). Regarding the study in general: The cohort included three men and two women between 18 and 49 years of age. For each donor, CD4 naive and CD4 memory were each run on three plates, CD8 naive on two plates, and CD8 memory on one plate. To estimate repertoire size and how much clonotypes are shared between individuals, the study performed deep sequencing of blood TCR repertoires from roughly five healthy adults. To increase sequencing depth and limit assay-specific biases, different laboratories used diverse techniques to prepare libraries and sequence TCR repertoires. Between about 0.94 and 8.9 billion PBMCs per donor were obtained by leukapheresis.

Study-wide findings and limitations: Sharing across a handful of donors was observed for approximately 4.6% of naive CD4, about 3.2% of naive CD8, about 2.3% of memory CD4, and roughly 0.4% of memory CD8 clonotypes. Sampling was restricted to blood, and TCR repertoires in tissue are likely to differ from TCR repertoires in blood. Clonotypes shared by all four sorted-subset donors showed higher generation probabilities than non-shared clonotypes. The small number of donors limited the genetic and exposure-history diversity represented. Incomplete sequencing was indicated by rarefaction of sorted-subset datasets, despite the large sequencing depth. Larger estimated clonotype richness was generally found for naive subsets than for memory subsets. Based on pairwise subsampling, the degree of clonotype sharing among donors was expected to be affected by sequencing depth.

Using the deep immunoSEQ assay, multiplex PCR amplified TCR CDR3 regions from genomic DNA. For each cell subset, the extracted genomic DNA was distributed evenly across all wells of several immunoSEQ 96-well plates, and each plate served as one replicate. For sorted subsets, each replicate PCR was loaded with approximately 200 ng genomic DNA, equivalent to 32,000 or so T cell genomes. The purified libraries were quantified using a Qubit 3.0 fluorometer, sized with a Bioanalyzer 2100, and then quantified again using the KAPA Library Quantification kit. Every immunoSEQ 96-well plate was sequenced on a dedicated single-read 150-cycle Illumina NextSeq 550 flow cell. Turning to the authors' computational methods: Because the immunoSEQ output included only junctional sequences and no quality scores, the filtering could not be the same as the filtering used for full-length reads. To assign V/J genes and CDR3, sequences were annotated using PyIR, a Python wrapper for IgBLAST v1.9, with IMGT germline references. Reads were filtered out if the reads had weak V/J assignments (E-value above 1e-6), no CDR3, stop codons, out-of-frame junctions, or ambiguous translated residues. A V3J clonotype was defined by an identical inferred V gene, J gene, and CDR3 amino acid sequence. To compute the percentage overlap between repertoires, the number of shared unique clonotypes was divided by the size of the smaller repertoire. Richness of each repertoire was evaluated using RTK rarefaction, the Chao1 estimator, and Recon v2.1 estimates of unobserved clonotypes. OLGA was used to compute generation probabilities for all TCRbeta clonotypes that the gDNA method yielded from four donors. This is the immuneACCESS table as TCRdb keeps it, with only in-frame sequences that have V and J called. A part of the clones is gone; compared with another copy, unresolved V genes explain less than half, and the rest is unexplained. From that table come the V and J calls and clone size; the DNA was used to work out D and trimming. The sample has about 2 million clones on record, approximately 94% of them singletons. The leading ten clones occupy 0.85% to 1.3% of the sample.

At the junction V is shortened by 4 bases and J by 0 bases; bases outside the gene matches: 3. The CDR3 measures 15 amino acids from cysteine to phenylalanine. The read is trimmed to its CDR3 DNA, 45 bases read in frame from base 1. CDR1 and CDR2 (LGHNA, YSLEER) derive from the germline V gene. CD8 naive samples were CD45RO-negative cells positively selected for CCR7, giving a CD45RA+CCR7+ population that excluded TemRA cells. The donors were healthy, HIV-negative adults with no recently reported acute infections or vaccinations. Every donor was a Caucasian adult residing in Nashville, Tennessee, USA. After blood collection by leukapheresis, PBMCs were isolated using Ficoll-Histopaque density gradient centrifugation and then cryopreserved in the vapor phase of liquid nitrogen. Analytical flow cytometry was used to check the purity and quantity of every magnetically sorted T cell population. Genomic DNA was isolated from each sorted fraction and quantified by UV absorbance on a Nanodrop 2000c.

As regards this clone: Its antigen is not yet known. No clone much larger than this one lies a single base away; base qualities are absent. The sample carries other DNA sequences with the same CDR3.

This chain joins TRBV4-3 to TRBJ2-7; TRBD2 matches 10 bases in the middle. The sample comprised naive CD8+ T cells sorted from blood. The sample's cell subset or site label, decoded: CD45RA+CCR7+. The clonotype comes from a man between 18 and 35 years old in good health. The CDR3 protein: CASSPGLAASYEQYF. The bases are TGCGCCAGCAGCCCTGGACTAGCGGCCTCCTACGAGCAGTACTTC.